A single sample is the source of the 26 T cell receptor beta chains below, sequenced in a study of cytomegalovirus exposure and HLA in healthy donors. The PCR used 60 Vbeta and 13 Jbeta primers. Sequenced by immunoSEQ multiplex PCR; TCRdb stores in-frame clones only, minus some. The repertoire holds around 180,000 clones, approximately 80% seen once, with more than 4% in the top ten. The sequenced sample consisted of PBMCs. These TCRs come from a young man in good health and CMV-seronegative.

This clone was seen a few times. This chain uses TRBV4-3 with TRBJ2-7; TRBD2 is a possible D gene (6 bases). Per germline, CDR1 LGHNA and CDR2 YSLEER. The CDR3 covers 14 residues. Trimming shortened V by 0 bases and J by 7 bases, and 13 bases separated the two germline ends. The CDR3 sequence is CASSQELAPREQYF. The CDR3 bases are TGCGCCAGCAGCCAAGAACTAGCTCCGAGGGAGCAGTACTTC.

The chain combines TRBV6-1 with TRBJ1-6; no clear D. This CDR3 comprises 13 residues. Germline values: CDR1 MNHNS, CDR2 SASEGT. V shed 8 bases and J shed 5 bases, with 10 bases lying between them. CDR3 sequence (DNA): TGTGCCAGCTCTACAGCCAATAATTCACCCCTCCACTTT. Translated, it gives CASSTANNSPLHF.

The chain links TRBV2 to TRBJ2-7, with TRBD2 matching 7 bases. This CDR3 has 13 residues. Trimming removed 6 bases from V and 3 bases from J; junction bases left unmatched: 5. Germline V gene sequence: CDR1 SNHLY, CDR2 FYNNEI. The CDR3 sequence is CASRSGTIYEQYF. CDR3 sequence (DNA): TGTGCCAGCAGGTCCGGGACTATCTACGAGCAGTACTTC.

V is TRBV6-1 and J is TRBJ2-1; 10 nucleotides match TRBD1. Germline values: CDR1 MNHNS, CDR2 SASEGT. Germline trimming cut 8 bases from V and 5 bases from J; bases unmatched to any gene: 6. CDR3 size: 14 residues. The CDR3 is CASGGQGFHNEQFF. The CDR3, as DNA: TGTGCCAGCGGGGGACAGGGGTTCCACAATGAGCAGTTCTTC.

The chain employs TRBV7-2 and TRBJ1-5; maybe TRBD1 (5 bases). The CDR3 length is 13 residues. V was trimmed by 7 bases and J by 7 bases, leaving 14 bases between them. Germline lookup yields CDR1 SGHTA and CDR2 FQGNSA. The CDR3 region has the DNA TGTGCCAGCACCCAGGGTCTGGGGCAGCCCCAGCATTTT. Translated: CASTQGLGQPQHF.

This chain connects TRBV5-4 to TRBJ2-7; 10 positions agree with TRBD1. The CDR3 spans 15 residues. Per the germline V gene, CDR1 is SGHNT and CDR2 is YYREEE (reference sequence). V shed 4 bases and J 6 bases; nucleotides not matched to a gene: 10. The chain's CDR3 is CASSRWTGGTSEQYF. The CDR3 DNA reads as TGTGCCAGCAGCCGGTGGACAGGGGGGACCTCCGAGCAGTACTTC.

This rearrangement joins TRBV6-1 to TRBJ1-5; TRBD1 matches at 7 bases. CDR3 length equals 15 residues. Germline V gives CDR1 MNHNS, CDR2 SASEGT. V was clipped by 4 bases and J by 6 bases; unmatched bases: 9. CDR3 amino acids: CASSADRVRGQPQHF. The CDR3 nucleotides are TGTGCCAGCAGTGCCGACAGGGTGAGGGGTCAGCCCCAGCATTTT.

The rearrangement joins TRBV19 to TRBJ1-2, with D perhaps matching TRBD1 (5 bases). Germline V gene lookup returns CDR1 LNHDA and CDR2 SQIVND (reference sequence). The CDR3 spans 13 residues. V gave up 10 bases and J gave up 4 bases, with 16 bases separating them. CDR3 amino acids: CATKEGEGYGYTF. DNA of the CDR3: TGTGCCACCAAAGAAGGGGAAGGCTATGGCTACACCTTC.

The chain recombines TRBV18 with TRBJ2-6; TRBD1 agrees at 9 bases. V dropped 2 bases and J dropped 0; count of bases not matched to a gene: 2. The CDR3 sequence is 17 residues long. Germline CDR1 reads KGHSH; CDR2 reads LQKENI. CDR3 loop: CASSPGTGFSGANVLTF. CDR3 in DNA: TGTGCCAGCTCACCAGGGACAGGGTTCTCTGGGGCCAACGTCCTGACTTTC.

The genes are TRBV19 and TRBJ1-2; 7 bases match TRBD1. Germline loops: CDR1 LNHDA, CDR2 SQIVND (reference sequence). Losses at the gene ends were 5 bases for V and 5 bases for J; bases not matched to a gene: 11. This CDR3 is built from 15 residues. CDR3 nucleotide sequence: TGTGCCAGTAGTCCCCGGAAGGGGGCTTGGTATGGCTACACCTTC. Translating gives CASSPRKGAWYGYTF.

The chain is built from TRBV5-5 and TRBJ1-1; no firm D call. Germline CDR1 reads SGHKS; CDR2 reads YYEKEE (reference sequence). The CDR3 sequence is 12 residues long. V shed 1 base and J shed 2 bases, with 3 bases lying between them. CDR3 residues: CASSLLNTEAFF. The CDR3 coding sequence is TGTGCCAGCAGCTTGCTAAACACTGAAGCTTTCTTT.

In this sample, this clone turned up once. The chain joins TRBV7-6 to TRBJ2-5, with D tentatively TRBD2 (6 bases). There are 13 residues in the CDR3. Germline assignment: CDR1 SGHVS and CDR2 FNYEAQ. The V end lost 6 bases, the J end lost 3 bases, and 11 bases lay between the germline ends. Written as DNA, the CDR3 is TGTGCCAGCAGTAATGGGGGGAAAGAGACCCAGTACTTC. Amino acids: CASSNGGKETQYF.

A few counts support this clone. CDR3 sequence reads: CASRRGQNSPLHF. The CDR3 nucleotides read TGTGCCAGCAGGAGGGGACAAAATTCACCCCTCCACTTT. The chain employs TRBV2 and TRBJ1-6; tentative D call: TRBD1 (6 bases). The V end lost 6 bases, the J end lost 7 bases, and 10 bases lay between the germline ends. Germline CDR1 is SNHLY and CDR2 is FYNNEI. The CDR3 sequence is 13 residues long.

In nucleotides, the CDR3 is TGCGCCAGCAGCCAATCGCCCCGGTCACCCCTCCACTTT. This codes for CASSQSPRSPLHF. The chain links TRBV4-1 to TRBJ1-6; D unclear. The V gene's germline CDR1 is MGHRA and CDR2 YSYEKL. Trimming pared 2 bases from V and 10 bases from J, leaving 9 bases between. This CDR3 comprises 13 residues.

The chain joins TRBV29-1 to TRBJ2-5, with 16 nucleotides matching TRBD2. CDR1 and CDR2 (germline): SQVTM, ANQGSEA. The CDR3 covers 17 residues. V trimming: 7 bases; J trimming: 4 bases; junction bases outside the gene matches: 12. The CDR3 region is CSGGTSGGASRGETQYF. CDR3 DNA sequence: TGCAGCGGCGGGACTAGCGGGGGGGCGTCTCGTGGAGAGACCCAGTACTTC.

This chain links TRBV4-2 with TRBJ1-5; no clear D gene. The V and J ends lost 3 bases and 7 bases respectively, with 10 bases between them. The CDR3 totals 13 residues. Germline values: CDR1 LGHNA, CDR2 YNFKEQ. The CDR3 sequence: CASSQEDGQPQHF. The CDR3 DNA is TGTGCCAGCAGCCAGGAGGACGGCCAGCCCCAGCATTTT.

This clone was counted a single time. The chain has TRBV30 and TRBJ2-7, with TRBD2 matching over 10 bases. The J call may be incorrect, as the DNA end agrees better with TRBJ2-1. CDR1 and CDR2 (germline): GTSNPN, SVGIG (reference sequence). The CDR3 contains 11 residues. CDR3 DNA: TGTGCCTGGAGTTGGACTAGCGGACAGTTCTTC. Protein sequence: CAWSWTSGQFF.

A remark on this clone: Other DNA sequences in this sample translate to the same CDR3. V is TRBV20-1 and J is TRBJ2-7; D gene unclear. Germline CDR1 reads DFQATT; CDR2 reads SNEGSKA (reference sequence). There are 11 residues in the CDR3. Trimming removed 1 base from V and 2 bases from J, with 3 bases in between. This chain's CDR3 is CSARVTYEQYF. The CDR3 DNA reads as TGCAGTGCTAGAGTTACCTACGAGCAGTACTTC.

This sequence joins TRBV19 and TRBJ2-7; weak D call: TRBD2 (5 bases). The CDR3 extends over 11 amino acids. CDR1 is LNHDA and CDR2 is SQIVND in the germline V gene (reference sequence). Between the trimmed V and J ends, which lost 7 bases and 3 bases, there was a span of 7 bases. CDR3 bases: TGTGCCAGTACGGCGGGCTACGAGCAGTACTTC. This gives the protein CASTAGYEQYF.

With regard to this clone: The junction and the germline gene differ at one end; a read error may be behind it. The rearrangement joins TRBV7-8 to TRBJ2-7, with TRBD2 matching 10 bases. Germline V gene lookup returns CDR1 SGHVS and CDR2 FQNEAQ. This CDR3 region has 13 residues. The CDR3 protein is CASSVAGGYEQYF. CDR3 nucleotide sequence: TGTGCCAGCAGCGTAGCGGGAGGTTACGAGCAGTACTTC. Looking up the rest from reference TRBV7-8 and TRBJ2-7 gives the full variable domain: GAGVSQSPRYKVAKRGQDVALRCDPISGHVSLFWYQQALGQGPEFLTYFQNEAQLDKSGLPSDRFFAERPEGSVSTLKIQRTQQEDSAVYLCASSVAGGYEQYFGPGTRLTVT.

The sample holds one count of this clone. The rearrangement links TRBV6-1 to TRBJ1-5, with 9 bases lining up with TRBD1. Trimming removed 2 bases from V and 7 bases from J; junction bases left unmatched: 9. This CDR3 is built from 16 residues. Germline CDR1 MNHNS, CDR2 SASEGT. Here the CDR3 reads CASSELGQGIGQPQHF. CDR3 in DNA: TGTGCCAGCAGTGAACTAGGACAGGGGATAGGCCAGCCCCAGCATTTT.

V is TRBV27 and J is TRBJ2-1; TRBD2 agrees at 9 bases. The CDR3 contains 13 residues. The V segment lost 8 bases and the J segment 4 bases; nucleotides outside the gene matches: 3. Germline-derived CDR1 and CDR2 are MNHEY and SMNVEV (reference sequence). The CDR3 DNA reads TGTGCCAGCGGCGGGGGGGCGTACAATGAGCAGTTCTTC. Translating gives CASGGGAYNEQFF.

The count of this clone is one. CDR3 nucleotide sequence: TGTGCCTGGGGACAGAGCTCCTACGAGCAGTACTTC. It specifies CAWGQSSYEQYF. The chain has TRBV7-9 and TRBJ2-7, with 7 bases matching TRBD1. Unmatched junction bases numbered 4, after V lost 11 bases and J lost 0 bases. The CDR3 covers 12 residues. Looked up from germline, CDR1 is SEHNR and CDR2 is FQNEAQ (reference sequence).

The gene calls are TRBV7-9 and TRBJ1-1; D is perhaps TRBD1 (6 bases). CDR1 is SEHNR, CDR2 FQNEAQ, per germline (reference sequence). V lost 5 bases, J lost 4 bases, and 14 bases lay in between. The CDR3 contains 14 residues. CDR3 sequence reads: CASSQRQDSTEAFF. The CDR3 DNA reads as TGTGCCAGCAGCCAGCGACAGGATAGCACTGAAGCTTTCTTT.

V gene TRBV5-1 combines with J gene TRBJ2-5, with TRBD2 as a possible D gene (6 bases). The CDR3 runs to 14 residues. Between the trimmed V and J ends, which lost 0 bases and 4 bases, there was a span of 10 bases. Looked up from germline, CDR1 is SGHRS and CDR2 is YFSETQ. The CDR3 nucleotides read TGCGCCAGCAGCTTGGCTGCGGGACTAGAGACCCAGTACTTC. It specifies CASSLAAGLETQYF.

This clone has just one count. The CDR3 DNA sequence: TGTGCCAGCAGCGCCGTCGGGCAGGGGGCGGAGACCCAGTACTTC. Protein: CASSAVGQGAETQYF. The chain combines TRBV9 with TRBJ2-5; 8 positions agree with TRBD1. Germline CDR1 is SGDLS and CDR2 is YYNGEE. The CDR3 consists of 15 residues. With V trimmed by 3 bases and J by 5 bases, 9 bases remained unmatched.